This entry lists 22 T cell receptor beta chains sequenced from one sample in a study of blood T cell repertoires in COVID-19. Produced via immunoSEQ multiplex PCR; TCRdb's table is partial and in-frame only. The sample yields 65,000 to 85,000 clones, 83% seen once. Sequenced sample: peripheral blood. The origin of the receptors is a man in his forties or fifties with active COVID-19.

The sample holds a few counts of this clone. The chain recombines TRBV27 with TRBJ2-5; perhaps TRBD2 as D (6 bases). The CDR3 is 16 residues long. The germline V and J ends were trimmed by 4 bases and 5 bases, with 20 bases remaining between them. Germline-derived CDR1 and CDR2 are MNHEY and SMNVEV (reference sequence). CDR3 coding DNA: TGTGCCAGCAGTTCGAATACCCAGGCGGGGATTGAGACCCAGTACTTC. It encodes CASSSNTQAGIETQYF.

In its sample, this clone was seen a few times. The chain recombines TRBV7-8 with TRBJ2-1; perhaps TRBD2 as D (6 bases). Trimming stripped 4 bases from V and 0 bases from J, with 13 bases between. Germline V gene lookup returns CDR1 SGHVS and CDR2 FQNEAQ. This CDR3 spans 16 amino acids. CDR3 DNA: TGTGCCAGCAGCTCCTATACTAGCAGCTCCTACAATGAGCAGTTCTTC. This encodes CASSSYTSSSYNEQFF.

The chain is built from TRBV29-1 and TRBJ2-2; 10 nucleotides match TRBD2. V gave up 6 bases and J gave up 0 bases; unmatched junction bases: 1. The germline CDR1 and CDR2 sequences are SQVTM and ANQGSEA. The CDR3 covers 14 residues. The CDR3: CSVLAGANTGELFF. DNA for the CDR3: TGCAGCGTGCTAGCGGGAGCGAACACCGGGGAGCTGTTTTTT.

V is TRBV30 and J is TRBJ2-1, with 11 bases that match TRBD2. This CDR3 has 14 amino acids. Germline loops: CDR1 GTSNPN, CDR2 SVGIG (reference sequence). J gave up 9 bases and V 2 bases, and 6 bases lay outside the gene matches. The CDR3 nucleotides read TGTGCCTGGAGTCTCACTAGCGGGGGTGGTGAGCAGTTCTTC. Translating gives CAWSLTSGGGEQFF.

The chain uses TRBV20-1 and TRBJ2-1; 10 positions agree with TRBD2. The CDR3 loop spans 11 amino acids. Germline trimming cut 3 bases from V and 15 bases from J; bases unmatched to any gene: 5. Germline CDR1 reads DFQATT; CDR2 reads SNEGSKA (reference sequence). The CDR3 DNA sequence: TGCAGTGCTAGTTTGGCTAGCGGGAGGTTCTTC. Its protein is CSASLASGRFF.

CDR3 DNA: TGTGCCTGGAGGAGGACAGGGTCGAATCAGCCCCAGCATTTT. Residues: CAWRRTGSNQPQHF. The chain employs TRBV30 and TRBJ1-5, with 8 positions matching TRBD1. Germline trimming cut 3 bases from V and 4 bases from J; bases unmatched to any gene: 5. The germline V gene has CDR1 GTSNPN and CDR2 SVGIG (reference sequence). The CDR3 contains 14 residues.

The genes are TRBV21-1 and TRBJ2-3; no check of the table's D call, TRBD2, against the DNA was made. TRBV21-1 is a documented pseudogene. The length of the CDR3 is 15 residues. The CDR3 DNA follows: TGTGCCAGTCCGCTAGCGGGGCGATTCACAGATACGCAGTATTTT. Protein: CASPLAGRFTDTQYF.

The rearrangement uses TRBV5-5 and TRBJ2-6; TRBD2 agrees at 7 bases. The CDR3 contains 16 residues. From germline, CDR1 is SGHKS and CDR2 YYEKEE (reference sequence). V shed 7 bases, J shed 0 bases, and the junction held 7 bases outside the gene matches. In nucleotides, the CDR3 is TGTGCCAGCCGCCGCCCGGGGGGCTCTGGGGCCAACGTCCTGACTTTC. Its translation: CASRRPGGSGANVLTF.

For this clone: One end of the junction is discordant with germline, which a read error may explain. The genes are TRBV6-6 and TRBJ1-4; possibly TRBD1 for D (6 bases). Germline V lookup: CDR1 MNHNY, CDR2 SVGAGI (reference sequence). The CDR3 sequence is 15 residues long. Written as DNA, the CDR3 is TGTGCCAGCAGTCCCTCACAGGGTCTACGGGGAAAAGTGTTTTTT. Translating gives CASSPSQGLRGKVFF.

The chain combines TRBV6-5 with TRBJ2-1; 8 bases match TRBD2. Germline-derived CDR1 and CDR2 are MNHEY and SVGAGI. The CDR3 sequence is 15 residues long. J was trimmed by 7 bases and V by 5 bases; bases with no gene match: 10. Written as DNA, the CDR3 is TGTGCCAGCAGTCTGACTAGCGTAAGCGGGAATGAGCAGTTCTTC. Translated, it gives CASSLTSVSGNEQFF.

The chain uses TRBV5-1 and TRBJ2-5; no reliable D call. The V and J ends lost 1 base and 1 base respectively, with 8 bases between them. CDR3 length equals 14 residues. CDR1 is SGHRS and CDR2 is YFSETQ in the germline V gene. As DNA, the CDR3 is TGCGCCAGCAGCTTGTCCCAGATCCAAGAGACCCAGTACTTC. Amino acid sequence: CASSLSQIQETQYF.

The gene calls are TRBV4-1 and TRBJ2-1, with 11 bases lining up with TRBD2. V shed 0 bases, J shed 3 bases, and the junction held 7 bases outside the gene matches. CDR1 MGHRA and CDR2 YSYEKL come from the germline V gene. CDR3 length equals 18 residues. CDR3 sequence: CASSQEVASGGLYNEQFF. CDR3 sequence (DNA): TGCGCCAGCAGCCAAGAGGTTGCTAGCGGGGGGCTCTACAATGAGCAGTTCTTC.

This sequence joins TRBV7-9 and TRBJ2-5, with TRBD1 as a possible D gene (5 bases). This CDR3 has 13 residues. V was pared by 5 bases and J by 5 bases, with 12 bases between. The germline gives CDR1 SEHNR, CDR2 FQNEAQ (reference sequence). CDR3 in DNA: TGTGCCAGCAGCCCGCAGGGTGAGGAGACCCAGTACTTC. This encodes CASSPQGEETQYF.

In DNA, the CDR3 is TGTGCTAGTGGTTTGGGATTAGGGGTTCTAAGGCCCCAGCATTTT. Translation: CASGLGLGVLRPQHF. J is TRBJ1-5 and V is TRBV12-5; D is possibly TRBD1 (5 bases). This CDR3 is built from 15 residues. With 1 base removed from V and 9 bases from J, the gap between germline ends came to 16 bases. Germline CDR1 is LGHNT and CDR2 is FRNRAP. The entire variable domain, with the rest obtained from reference TRBV12-5 and TRBJ1-5, is as follows: DARVTQTPRHKVTEMGQEVTMRCQPILGHNTVFWYRQTMMQGLELLAYFRNRAPLDDSGMPKDRFSAEMPDATLATLKIQPSEPRDSAVYFCASGLGLGVLRPQHFGDGTRLSIL.

The V gene is TRBV10-3, the J gene TRBJ2-1, with 8 bases matching TRBD2. This CDR3 contains 14 residues. V gave up 7 bases and J gave up 0 bases; unmatched junction bases: 2. The germline CDR1 and CDR2 sequences are ENHRY and SYGVKD. CDR3 region: CAIKSGSSYNEQFF. The CDR3, as DNA: TGTGCCATCAAAAGCGGGAGCTCCTACAATGAGCAGTTCTTC.

This chain joins TRBV7-3 and TRBJ2-6; D is possibly TRBD1 (6 bases). Trimming took off 3 bases at V and 0 bases at J, with 15 bases between the two ends. CDR1 SGHTA and CDR2 FQGTGA come from the germline V gene. The CDR3 length is 18 residues. This CDR3 reads CASSFQGLGVSGANVLTF. CDR3 sequence (DNA): TGTGCCAGCAGCTTCCAGGGGCTAGGGGTCTCTGGGGCCAACGTCCTGACTTTC.

The rearrangement uses TRBV30 and TRBJ1-4, with TRBD1 as a possible D gene (5 bases). In germline, CDR1 is GTSNPN, CDR2 SVGIG (reference sequence). The CDR3 contains 14 residues. Trimming took 4 bases from V and 11 from J, leaving 20 bases between them. CDR3 region: CAWNRGTDVAKLFF. In DNA form, the CDR3 reads TGTGCCTGGAACCGGGGGACGGATGTTGCGAAACTGTTTTTT.

The chain has TRBV4-3 and TRBJ1-5, with TRBD1 as a possible D gene (6 bases). CDR3 length equals 15 residues. Germline CDR1 reads LGHNA; CDR2 reads YSLEER. Trimming stripped 4 bases from V and 0 bases from J, with 10 bases between. Here the CDR3 reads CASSPGHHSNQPQHF. CDR3 coding DNA: TGCGCCAGCAGCCCGGGACATCATAGCAATCAGCCCCAGCATTTT.

The chain has TRBV7-3 and TRBJ2-5; 10 bases line up with TRBD1. With V trimmed by 5 bases and J by 3 bases, 6 bases remained unmatched. The CDR3 covers 15 residues. Per the germline V gene, CDR1 is SGHTA and CDR2 is FQGTGA. In nucleotides, the CDR3 is TGTGCCAGCAGCCCCTTCGGGACAGGGGAAGAGACCCAGTACTTC. This encodes CASSPFGTGEETQYF.

This clone was counted once. The chain combines TRBV11-2 with TRBJ2-1; 9 nucleotides agree with TRBD1. Per the germline V gene, CDR1 is SGHAT and CDR2 is FQNNGV. This CDR3 comprises 15 residues. V was pared by 3 bases and J by 2 bases, with 2 bases of the junction left unmatched. The CDR3 spells CASSFRDRAYNEQFF. The CDR3 nucleotides are TGTGCCAGCAGCTTCCGGGACAGGGCCTACAATGAGCAGTTCTTC.

This clone was picked up a small number of times. The chain employs TRBV4-1 and TRBJ1-2, with D possibly matching TRBD1 (5 bases). This CDR3 contains 17 residues. The ends were cut back, 1 base at V and 1 base at J, with 16 bases in the middle. Germline CDR1 is MGHRA and CDR2 is YSYEKL. The CDR3 loop reads CASSQGARRGDNYGYTF. As DNA, the CDR3 is TGCGCCAGCAGCCAAGGAGCCAGAAGGGGTGATAACTATGGCTACACCTTC.

The gene calls are TRBV5-1 and TRBJ2-5; 9 bases match TRBD2. CDR3 length: 15 amino acids. Germline-derived CDR1 and CDR2 are SGHRS and YFSETQ. V shed 1 base and J 2 bases; nucleotides not matched to a gene: 3. In DNA, the CDR3 is TGCGCCAGCAGCTTGAAAGCGGGGGGTCAAGAGACCCAGTACTTC. It codes for CASSLKAGGQETQYF.